This entry is about one T cell receptor (beta chain). This entry is derived from a study of blood T cell repertoires in COVID-19. Study-wide background: Whether acute or convalescent, the COVID-19 samples came from the United States, Italy and Spain. PBMCs, B-cell-depleted T cells, or T cells provided the cDNA or gDNA that made up the material.

This table comes from immunoSEQ multiplex PCR, and its TCRdb copy is limited to in-frame clones, with some not included. The sample includes about 260,000 clones, about 85% of them seen just once. The CDR3 loop spans 13 amino acids. Trimming took 0 bases from V and 6 from J, leaving 6 bases between them. The V gene's germline CDR1 is MNHEY and CDR2 SVGAGI. Sequenced sample: peripheral blood. This chain connects TRBV6-5 to TRBJ2-1; TRBD1 might be the D (5 bases). The TCR was taken from a man aged 55 to 69 with acute or convalescent COVID-19. The CDR3 region has the DNA TGTGCCAGCAGTTACTCGCAGGGCAATGAGCAGTTCTTC. Amino acid sequence: CASSYSQGNEQFF.